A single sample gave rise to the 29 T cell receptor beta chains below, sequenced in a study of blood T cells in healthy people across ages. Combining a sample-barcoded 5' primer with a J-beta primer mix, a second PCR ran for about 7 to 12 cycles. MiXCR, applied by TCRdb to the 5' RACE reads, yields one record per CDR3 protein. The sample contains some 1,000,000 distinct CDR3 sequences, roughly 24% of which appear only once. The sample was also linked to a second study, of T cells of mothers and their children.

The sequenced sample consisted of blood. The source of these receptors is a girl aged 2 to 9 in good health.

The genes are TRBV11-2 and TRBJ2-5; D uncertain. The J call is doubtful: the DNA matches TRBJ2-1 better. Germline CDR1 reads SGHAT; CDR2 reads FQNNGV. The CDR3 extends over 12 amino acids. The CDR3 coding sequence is TGTGCCAGCAGCTTAGGTGAGAGGGAGCAGTTCTTC. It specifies CASSLGEREQFF.

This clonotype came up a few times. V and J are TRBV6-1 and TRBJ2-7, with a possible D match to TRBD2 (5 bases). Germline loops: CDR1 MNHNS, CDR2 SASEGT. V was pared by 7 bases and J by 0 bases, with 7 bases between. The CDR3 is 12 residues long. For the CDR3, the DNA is TGTGCCAGCAACCGGGACTCCTACGAGCAGTACTTC. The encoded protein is CASNRDSYEQYF.

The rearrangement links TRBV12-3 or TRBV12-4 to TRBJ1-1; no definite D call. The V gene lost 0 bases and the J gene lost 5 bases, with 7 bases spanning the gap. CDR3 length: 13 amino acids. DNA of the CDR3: TGTGCCAGCAGTTTAGCAGGAAAAACTGAAGCTTTCTTT. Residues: CASSLAGKTEAFF.

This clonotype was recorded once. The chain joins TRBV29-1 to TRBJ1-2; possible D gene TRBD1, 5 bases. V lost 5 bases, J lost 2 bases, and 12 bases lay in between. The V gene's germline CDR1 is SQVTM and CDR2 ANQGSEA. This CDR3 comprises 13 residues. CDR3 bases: TGCAGCGTTCAGACAGAGGGGAACTATGGCTACACCTTC. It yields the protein CSVQTEGNYGYTF.

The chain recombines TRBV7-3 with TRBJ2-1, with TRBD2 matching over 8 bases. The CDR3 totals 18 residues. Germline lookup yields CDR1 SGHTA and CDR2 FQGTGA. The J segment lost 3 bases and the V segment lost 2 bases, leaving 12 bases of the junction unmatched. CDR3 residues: CASSLAPAGTSIYNEQFF. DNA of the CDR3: TGTGCCAGCAGCTTAGCCCCCGCCGGGACTAGTATCTACAATGAGCAGTTCTTC.

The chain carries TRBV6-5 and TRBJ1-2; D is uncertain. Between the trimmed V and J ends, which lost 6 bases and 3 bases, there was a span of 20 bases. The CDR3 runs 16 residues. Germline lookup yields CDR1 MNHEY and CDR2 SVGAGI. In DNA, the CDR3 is TGTGCCAGCAGCACCGGAGCAGCTCCTTTTCACTATGGCTACACCTTC. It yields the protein CASSTGAAPFHYGYTF.

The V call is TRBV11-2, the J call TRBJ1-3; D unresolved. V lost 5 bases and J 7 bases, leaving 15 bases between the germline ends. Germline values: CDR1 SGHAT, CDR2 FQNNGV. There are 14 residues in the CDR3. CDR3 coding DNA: TGTGCCAGCAGCCGTGAGCTGGACGGGAACACCATATATTTT. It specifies CASSRELDGNTIYF.

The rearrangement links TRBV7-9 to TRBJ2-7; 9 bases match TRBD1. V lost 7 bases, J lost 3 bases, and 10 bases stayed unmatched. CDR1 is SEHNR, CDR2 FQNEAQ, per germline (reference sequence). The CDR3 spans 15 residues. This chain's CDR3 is CASNSDRGGIYEQYF. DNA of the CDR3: TGTGCCAGCAACTCGGACAGGGGAGGAATCTACGAGCAGTACTTC. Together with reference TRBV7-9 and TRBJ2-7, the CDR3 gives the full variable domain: DTGVSQNPRHKITKRGQNVTFRCDPISEHNRLYWYRQTLGQGPEFLTYFQNEAQLEKSRLLSDRFSAERPKGSFSTLEIQRTEQGDSAMYLCASNSDRGGIYEQYFGPGTRLTVT.

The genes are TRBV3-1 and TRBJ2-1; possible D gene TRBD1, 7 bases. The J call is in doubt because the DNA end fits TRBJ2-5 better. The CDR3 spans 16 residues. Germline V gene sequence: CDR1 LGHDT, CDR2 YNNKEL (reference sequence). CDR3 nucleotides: TGTGCCAGCAGCCAAGATTCCGGAGGGGGCGGGGAGACCCAGTACTTC. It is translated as CASSQDSGGGGETQYF.

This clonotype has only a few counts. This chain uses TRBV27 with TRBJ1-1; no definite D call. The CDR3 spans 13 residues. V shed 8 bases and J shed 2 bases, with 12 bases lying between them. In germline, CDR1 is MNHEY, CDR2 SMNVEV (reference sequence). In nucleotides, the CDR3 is TGTGCCAGCGCCGTACAAGTTAACACTGAAGCTTTCTTT. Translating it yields CASAVQVNTEAFF.

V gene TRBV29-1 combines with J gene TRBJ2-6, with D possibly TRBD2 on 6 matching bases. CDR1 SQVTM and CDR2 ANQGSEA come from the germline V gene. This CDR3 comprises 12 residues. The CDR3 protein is CTGGDGANVLTF. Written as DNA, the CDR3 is TGCACCGGAGGGGATGGGGCCAACGTCCTGACTTTC.

The CDR3 reads CASSPAWAEPGNTIYF. DNA of the CDR3: TGTGCCAGCAGTCCAGCCTGGGCTGAACCTGGAAACACCATATATTTT. V and J are TRBV28 and TRBJ1-3; D not certain. This CDR3 comprises 16 residues. The ends were cut back, 5 bases at V and 2 bases at J, with 16 bases in the middle. CDR1 is MDHEN and CDR2 is SYDVKM in the germline V gene.

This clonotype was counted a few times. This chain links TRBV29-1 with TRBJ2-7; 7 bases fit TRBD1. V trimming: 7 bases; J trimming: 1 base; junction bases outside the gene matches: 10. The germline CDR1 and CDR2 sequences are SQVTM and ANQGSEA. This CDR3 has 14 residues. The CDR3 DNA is TGCAGCGCCACAAGAGGGGGCGAGTCCTACGAGCAGTACTTC. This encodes CSATRGGESYEQYF.

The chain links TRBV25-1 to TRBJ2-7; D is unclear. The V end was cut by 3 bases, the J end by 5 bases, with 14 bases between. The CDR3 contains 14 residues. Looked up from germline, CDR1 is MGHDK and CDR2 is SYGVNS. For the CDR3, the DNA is TGTGCCAGCAGTGACGGGCAGATCCTAGACGAGCAGTACTTC. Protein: CASSDGQILDEQYF.

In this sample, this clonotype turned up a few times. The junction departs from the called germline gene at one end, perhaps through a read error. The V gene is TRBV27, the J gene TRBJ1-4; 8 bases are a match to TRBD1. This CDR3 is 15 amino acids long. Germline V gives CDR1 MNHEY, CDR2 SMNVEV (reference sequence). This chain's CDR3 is CASSLIQGAKEKLFF. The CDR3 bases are TGTGCCAGCAGCCTTATTCAGGGGGCTAAGGAAAAACTGTTTTTT. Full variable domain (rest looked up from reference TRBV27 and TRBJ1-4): EAQVTQNPRYLITVTGKKLTVTCSQNMNHEYMSWYRQDPGLGLRQIYYSMNVEVTDKGDVPEGYKVSRKEKRNFPLILESPSPNQTSLYFCASSLIQGAKEKLFFGSGTQLSVL.

DNA for the CDR3: TGCGCCAGCAGCTTGGCCCGGCTAGCGGGAGGTGGAGAGACCCAGTACTTC. Its protein is CASSLARLAGGGETQYF. V gene TRBV5-1 combines with J gene TRBJ2-5, with 11 bases aligning to TRBD2. Germline CDR1 is SGHRS and CDR2 is YFSETQ. With V trimmed by 0 bases and J by 4 bases, 8 bases remained unmatched. The CDR3 extends over 17 amino acids.

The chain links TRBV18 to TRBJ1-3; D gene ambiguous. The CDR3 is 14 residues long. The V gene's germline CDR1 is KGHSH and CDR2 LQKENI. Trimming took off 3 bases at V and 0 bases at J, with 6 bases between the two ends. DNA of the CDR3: TGTGCCAGCTCACCGGATATCTCTGGAAACACCATATATTTT. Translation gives CASSPDISGNTIYF.

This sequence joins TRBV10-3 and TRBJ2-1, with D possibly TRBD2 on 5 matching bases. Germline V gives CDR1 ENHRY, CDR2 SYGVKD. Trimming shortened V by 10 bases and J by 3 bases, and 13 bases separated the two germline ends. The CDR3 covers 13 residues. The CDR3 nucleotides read TGTGCCACCGGCGGGCGGAACTACAATGAGCAGTTCTTC. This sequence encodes CATGGRNYNEQFF.

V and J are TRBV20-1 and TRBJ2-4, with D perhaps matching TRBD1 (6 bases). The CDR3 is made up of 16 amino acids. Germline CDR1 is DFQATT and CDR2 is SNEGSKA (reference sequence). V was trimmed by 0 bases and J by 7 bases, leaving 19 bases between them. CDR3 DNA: TGCAGTGCTAGAGATCCTATAGTGGGGGCGCGGAACATTCAGTACTTC. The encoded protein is CSARDPIVGARNIQYF.

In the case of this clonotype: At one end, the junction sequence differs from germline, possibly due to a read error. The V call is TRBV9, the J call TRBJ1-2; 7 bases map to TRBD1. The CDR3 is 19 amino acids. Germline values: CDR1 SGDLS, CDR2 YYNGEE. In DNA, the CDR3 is TGTGCCAGCACCGGAGAGTTGTCCGGCAGGGGGGAAAATAACTATGGCTGCACCTTC. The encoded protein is CASTGELSGRGENNYGCTF.

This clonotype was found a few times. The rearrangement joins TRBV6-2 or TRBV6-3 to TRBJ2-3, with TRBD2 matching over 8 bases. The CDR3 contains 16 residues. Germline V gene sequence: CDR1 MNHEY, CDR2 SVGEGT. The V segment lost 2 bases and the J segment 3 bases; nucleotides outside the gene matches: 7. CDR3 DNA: TGTGCCAGCAGTTACGAGCCGGGAGGGCCGACAGATACGCAGTATTTT. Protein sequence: CASSYEPGGPTDTQYF.

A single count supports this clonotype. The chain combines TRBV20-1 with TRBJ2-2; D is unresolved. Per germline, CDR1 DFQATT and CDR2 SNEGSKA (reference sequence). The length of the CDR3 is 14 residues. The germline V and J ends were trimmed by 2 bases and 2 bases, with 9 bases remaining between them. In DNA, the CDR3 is TGCAGTGCTAGACGGAATACTAACACCGGGGAGCTGTTTTTT. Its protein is CSARRNTNTGELFF.

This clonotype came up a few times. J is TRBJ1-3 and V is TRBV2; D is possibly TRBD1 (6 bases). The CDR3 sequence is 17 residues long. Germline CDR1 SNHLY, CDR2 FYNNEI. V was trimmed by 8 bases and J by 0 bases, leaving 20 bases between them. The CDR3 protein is CASLRGTGDYSGNTIYF. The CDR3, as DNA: TGTGCCAGCCTCAGGGGAACGGGTGACTACTCTGGAAACACCATATATTTT.

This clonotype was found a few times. The CDR3 region is CASTPFNDWQNYGYTF. CDR3 sequence (DNA): TGTGCCAGCACCCCCTTCAACGACTGGCAGAACTATGGCTACACCTTC. The V gene is TRBV7-9, the J gene TRBJ1-2, with D unclear. The V end was cut by 7 bases, the J end by 2 bases, with 20 bases between. The germline CDR1 and CDR2 sequences are SEHNR and FQNEAQ (reference sequence). The CDR3 length is 16 residues.

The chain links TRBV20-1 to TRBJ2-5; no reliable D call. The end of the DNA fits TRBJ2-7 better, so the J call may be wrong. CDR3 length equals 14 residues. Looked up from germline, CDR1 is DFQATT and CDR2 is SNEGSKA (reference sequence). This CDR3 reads CSATKPPVSYEQYF. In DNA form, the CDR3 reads TGCAGTGCTACTAAACCACCGGTCTCCTACGAGCAGTACTTC.

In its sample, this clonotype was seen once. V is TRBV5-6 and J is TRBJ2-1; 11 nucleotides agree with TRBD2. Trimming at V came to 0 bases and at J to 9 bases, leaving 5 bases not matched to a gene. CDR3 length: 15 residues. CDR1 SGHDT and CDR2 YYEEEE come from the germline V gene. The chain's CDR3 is CASSLGLAGGVEQFF. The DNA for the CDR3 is TGTGCCAGCAGCTTGGGGCTAGCGGGAGGCGTTGAGCAGTTCTTC.

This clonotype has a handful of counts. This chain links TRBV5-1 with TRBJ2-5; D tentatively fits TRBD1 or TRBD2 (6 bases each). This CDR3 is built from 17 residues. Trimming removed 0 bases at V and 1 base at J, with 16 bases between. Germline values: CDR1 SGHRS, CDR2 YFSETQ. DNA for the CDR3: TGCGCCAGCAGCTTGGCCTTGTTCACGGGGGCCCAAGAGACCCAGTACTTC. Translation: CASSLALFTGAQETQYF.

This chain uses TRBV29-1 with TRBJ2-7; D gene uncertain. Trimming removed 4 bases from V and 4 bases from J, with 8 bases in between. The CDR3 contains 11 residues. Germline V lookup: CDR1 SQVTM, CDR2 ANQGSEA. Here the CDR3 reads CSVGREYEQYF. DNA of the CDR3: TGCAGCGTTGGACGCGAATACGAGCAGTACTTC.

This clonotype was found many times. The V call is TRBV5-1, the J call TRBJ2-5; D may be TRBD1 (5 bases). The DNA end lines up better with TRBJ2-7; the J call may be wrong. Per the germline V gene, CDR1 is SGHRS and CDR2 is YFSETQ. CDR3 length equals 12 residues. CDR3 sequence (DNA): TGCGCCAGCAGCTTAGGGGTGGCCGAGCAGTACTTC. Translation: CASSLGVAEQYF.